This T cell receptor beta chain stems from a study of T cells in women clearing cervical HPV infection. Study background: Donors had HPV16-related CIN3 or worse; 2 had invasive cancer. Cases' blood sampling followed lesion detection by median approximately 150 days (90 to 200). The study's findings and limits: CIN3+ cases had significantly higher TCR richness than controls; evenness did not differ. Timing of associations relative to infection is unclear; T-cell subsets were not isolated.

This CDR3 spans 15 amino acids. Germline CDR1 DFQATT, CDR2 SNEGSKA (reference sequence). The V end lost 5 bases, the J end lost 2 bases, and 19 bases lay between the germline ends. About this clone itself: Its antigen is unidentified. The read ends 3 residues before the CDR3 terminus; that terminus is restored from the germline J gene.

Sequencing used immunoSEQ multiplex PCR; TCRdb keeps in-frame clones, though not all of them. Its table records around 25,000 clones. This sequence was found in a woman between 18 and 70 years old with a cervical HPV16 infection that either progressed to CIN3+ or cleared (not recorded which). Specimen: blood buffy coat. The V and J genes are TRBV20-1 and TRBJ2-7; D may be TRBD1 (5 bases). Incomplete CDR3 DNA: TGCAGTGCTTGCAATTCCCCGACAGATACCTACGAG. Translation: CSACNSPTDTYE. In full, the CDR3 is CSACNSPTDTYEQYF.